A selection of T cell receptor beta chains follows, all from one sample in a study of CXCR3-negative and CXCR3-positive naive CD8 T cells. TCRdb re-called the 5' RACE reads; every CDR3 protein appears as one record, without DNA. The sample data list about 41,000 distinct CDR3 sequences. The sequenced material came from naive CXCR3- CD8+ T cells from blood. The origin of the receptors is a human donor in good health. Some clones in this sample may be carry-over from other donors' samples. CDR3s include the opening cysteine and the closing phenylalanine or tryptophan. Each record gives: J gene, clone size, V gene, CDR3 protein. Size tells how often a clone was seen (once, few, many) or the class of an expanded clone, and some rows leave it out.

TRBJ1-1 | . | TRBV5-1 | CASSPADRENTEAFF
TRBJ2-3 | . | TRBV9 | CASSGRGSTDTQYF
TRBJ2-2 | . | TRBV7-2 | CASSSLSGTITGELFF
TRBJ2-2 | . | TRBV7-8 | CASSQGLNTGELFF
TRBJ2-2 | . | TRBV12-3/TRBV12-4 | CASKQTSGSPATGELFF
TRBJ2-7 | . | TRBV11-2 | CASSMDRAEQYF
TRBJ1-6 | . | TRBV7-8 | CASSPTLFNSPLHF
TRBJ2-2 | . | TRBV5-6 | CASSFAGDTGELFF
TRBJ1-6 | . | TRBV25-1 | CASSKGHSIDSPLHF
TRBJ1-2 | . | TRBV29-1 | CSVLEANYGYTF
TRBJ1-6 | . | TRBV12-3/TRBV12-4 | CASIVEGNSPLHF
TRBJ2-1 | . | TRBV15 | CATSRVRGNEQFF
TRBJ2-1 | . | TRBV6-4 | CASSEGPGGLANEQFF
TRBJ2-1 | . | TRBV3-1 | CASSQGRRDGKTYNEQFF
TRBJ2-7 | . | TRBV29-1 | CSVEGMGRLEQYF
TRBJ2-7 | . | TRBV9 | CASSVDQGYEQYF
TRBJ1-6 | . | TRBV28 | CASSSSTGSGDSGDSPLHF
TRBJ2-5 | . | TRBV18 | CASSQSTGTQETQYF
TRBJ1-2 | . | TRBV29-1 | CSVEAAGGIYGYTF
TRBJ2-1 | . | TRBV28 | CASSFDRGFEQFF
TRBJ1-3 | . | TRBV10-3 | CAISDPTGGKAGNTIYF
TRBJ1-1 | . | TRBV5-5 | CASSFSVAMNTEAFF
TRBJ2-7 | . | TRBV28 | CASRATMDRAGEQYF
TRBJ2-7 | . | TRBV7-9 | CASSLGGGVEQYF
TRBJ2-7 | . | TRBV29-1 | CSVLGVGPSHWGDEQYF
TRBJ2-7 | . | TRBV7-9 | CASSFAGTGLSYEQYF
TRBJ2-7 | . | TRBV13 | CASSSTESSYEQYF
TRBJ1-5 | . | TRBV6-2/TRBV6-3 | CASSRGTENQPQHF
TRBJ1-1 | . | TRBV19 | CASSSGTGAFF
TRBJ2-1 | . | TRBV11-2 | CASSLDYREQFF
TRBJ2-7 | . | TRBV5-1 | CASSSPGTSGFGEQYF
TRBJ2-7 | . | TRBV29-1 | CSVEGGESYEQYF
TRBJ2-2 | . | TRBV14 | CASSYDWNTGELFF
TRBJ2-5 | . | TRBV27 | CASGTALQETQYF
TRBJ2-7 | . | TRBV4-3 | CASSQRLAGTYEQYF
TRBJ2-1 | . | TRBV12-3/TRBV12-4 | CASSGTGEAGNEQFF
TRBJ1-3 | . | TRBV20-1 | CSARDRGPDSGNTIYF
TRBJ1-2 | . | TRBV29-1 | CSVVPEGSSDGYTF
TRBJ2-7 | . | TRBV3-1 | CASSQGRGTADEQYF
TRBJ2-3 | . | TRBV20-1 | CSARVLRGSTDTQYF
TRBJ1-1 | . | TRBV14 | CASSQVLKMNTEAFF
TRBJ1-2 | . | TRBV20-1 | CSARVYRQAFLGGYTF
TRBJ1-2 | . | TRBV6-5 | CASSTGSTGALRGYTF
TRBJ2-7 | . | TRBV29-1 | CSVDGTGVYEQYF
TRBJ1-1 | medium-sized | TRBV12-3/TRBV12-4 | CASSFGGDTEAFF
TRBJ2-7 | . | TRBV20-1 | CSARTAANYEQYF
TRBJ2-2 | . | TRBV20-1 | CSAEDRRRGELFF
TRBJ1-6 | . | TRBV12-3/TRBV12-4 | CASSLGRGHSPLHF
TRBJ2-2 | . | TRBV20-1 | CSARYTNTGELFF
TRBJ2-2 | . | TRBV6-4 | CASSDSTDTGELFF
TRBJ2-7 | . | TRBV29-1 | CSVVTGSYEQYF
TRBJ2-1 | . | TRBV28 | CASNRGQGSYNEQFF
TRBJ2-5 | . | TRBV12-3/TRBV12-4 | CASSRHKDRDSSETQYF
TRBJ2-6 | . | TRBV12-3/TRBV12-4 | CASIEDVLAGANVLTF
TRBJ2-4 | . | TRBV30 | CAWTPDGPKKYF
TRBJ2-5 | . | TRBV5-5 | CASRLNDRGGVLETQYF